This T cell receptor beta chain is drawn from a study of blood T cell repertoires in COVID-19. This clone was detected ten times or more. Everyone who took part was 18 to 89 years old, and they came from fewer than 25 US areas. Clinical history as reported by participants underpinned cohort assignment. As handled by the study authors: Amplifying reference gene primers gave estimates of nucleated cell counts. Generated by immunoSEQ multiplex PCR, the TCRdb table keeps only in-frame clones and is missing some. For V, J and clone size, that table is used; D and trimming come from the DNA. Of about 200,000 clones in the sample, around four fifths were seen once. The CDR3 has 13 residues. Germline trimming cut 5 bases from V and 9 bases from J; bases unmatched to any gene: 8. Germline CDR1 and CDR2: SQVTM and ANQGSEA.

This clonotype was sampled from a man aged 40-49 years who had recovered from COVID-19. This chain joins TRBV29-1 and TRBJ2-1, with 9 bases fitting TRBD1. The source material was PBMCs or T cells enriched from blood (not recorded which). The CDR3 protein is CSVLTGGRGEQFF. The CDR3 bases are TGCAGCGTTTTAACAGGGGGCAGAGGTGAGCAGTTCTTC.